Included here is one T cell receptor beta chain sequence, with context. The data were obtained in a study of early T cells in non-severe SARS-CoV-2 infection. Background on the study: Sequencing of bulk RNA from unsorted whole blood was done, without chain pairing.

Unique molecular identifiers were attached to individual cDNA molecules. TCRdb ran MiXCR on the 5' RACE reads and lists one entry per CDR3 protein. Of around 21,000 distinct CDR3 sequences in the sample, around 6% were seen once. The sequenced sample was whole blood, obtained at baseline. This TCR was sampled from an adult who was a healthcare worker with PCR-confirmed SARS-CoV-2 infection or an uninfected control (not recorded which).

For the CDR3, the DNA is TGTGCCAGCAGCCACAGGGGAGTCACCTACAATGAGCAGTTCTTC. It codes for CASSHRGVTYNEQFF. This rearrangement joins TRBV7-9 to TRBJ2-1, with TRBD1 matching over 7 bases. The V gene end was trimmed by 5 bases and the J gene end by 2 bases; junction bases not matched to a gene: 6. Germline V gene sequence: CDR1 SEHNR, CDR2 FQNEAQ (reference sequence). The CDR3 is made up of 15 amino acids.